The rows below give T cell receptor beta chains drawn from one sample of a study of blood T cell repertoires in COVID-19. Only in-frame clones appear in the TCRdb table, and some are missing; sequencing was by immunoSEQ multiplex PCR. The table shows some 190,000 clones, with 80% to 85% occurring only once. The sample was peripheral blood. These receptors were obtained from a human donor in a cohort sampled during active COVID-19. CDR3s include the opening cysteine and the closing phenylalanine or tryptophan. D genes are given only for firm matches. Size tells how often a clone was seen (once, few, many) or the class of an expanded clone, and some rows leave it out.

clone_size,j_call,d_call,v_call,cdr3_aa,cdr3_nt
.,TRBJ2-7,TRBD1,TRBV2,CASSVGDRENYEQYF,TGTGCCAGCTCTGTCGGGGACAGGGAGAACTACGAGCAGTACTTC
.,TRBJ1-2,.,TRBV28,CASSSFGGSDGFGGYTF,TGTGCCAGCAGTTCCTTTGGGGGGTCAGACGGGTTCGGTGGCTACACCTTC
.,TRBJ2-7,TRBD1,TRBV7-8,CASSYQIGQGYEQYF,TGTGCCAGCAGCTACCAGATTGGACAGGGCTACGAGCAGTACTTC
.,TRBJ1-5,.,TRBV7-8,CASSLALNQPQHF,TGTGCCAGCAGCTTAGCTCTCAATCAGCCCCAGCATTTT
once,TRBJ2-1,TRBD2,TRBV2,CASSEGLAGVGEQFF,TGTGCCAGCAGTGAAGGGCTAGCGGGAGTGGGTGAGCAGTTCTTC
few,TRBJ1-5,.,TRBV18,CASRQGLDQPQHF,TGTGCCAGCCGCCAGGGGTTGGATCAGCCCCAGCATTTT
.,TRBJ1-6,.,TRBV3-1/TRBV3-2,CASSGGAGNSPLHF,TGTGCCAGCAGTGGCGGGGCCGGGAATTCACCCCTCCACTTT
.,TRBJ1-5,TRBD1,TRBV6-6,CASSRRQGARQPQHF,TGTGCCAGCAGTCGACGACAGGGTGCGCGACAGCCCCAGCATTTT
few,TRBJ1-5,.,TRBV3-1/TRBV3-2,CASSQDGGGGNQPQHF,TGTGCCAGCAGCCAAGACGGGGGAGGTGGCAATCAGCCCCAGCATTTT
.,TRBJ1-3,TRBD1,TRBV2,CASRKRPGQGENTIYF,TGTGCCAGCAGGAAACGACCGGGACAGGGAGAGAACACCATATATTTT
once,TRBJ1-6,.,TRBV29-1,CSASGGVNSPLHF,TGCAGCGCCTCCGGGGGGGTTAATTCACCCCTCCACTTT
.,TRBJ2-5,.,TRBV5-4,CASRPNAGQETQYF,TGTGCCAGCAGACCCAATGCGGGACAAGAGACCCAGTACTTC
.,TRBJ1-1,.,TRBV5-1,CASSPVAPENTEAFF,TGCGCCAGCAGCCCAGTAGCCCCTGAGAACACTGAAGCTTTCTTT
.,TRBJ2-7,TRBD1,TRBV29-1,CSVGTGGEQYF,TGCAGCGTTGGGACAGGGGGCGAGCAGTACTTC
.,TRBJ2-7,.,TRBV14,CASSQITIYEQYF,TGTGCCAGCAGCCAGATAACTATCTACGAGCAGTACTTC
.,TRBJ1-2,TRBD1,TRBV5-4,CASSLDRGNYGYTF,TGTGCCAGCAGCCTGGACAGGGGGAACTATGGCTACACCTTC
.,TRBJ2-6,.,TRBV5-1,CASSLPGKSSGANVLTF,TGCGCCAGCAGCTTGCCAGGGAAGAGTTCTGGGGCCAACGTCCTGACTTTC
few,TRBJ1-6,.,TRBV9,CASSGPRAGVSPLHF,TGTGCCAGCAGCGGTCCCCGGGCAGGGGTTTCACCCCTCCACTTT
many,TRBJ1-6,TRBD1,TRBV5-1,CASSWRGSGGQVNSPLHF,TGCGCCAGCAGCTGGAGGGGTTCAGGGGGTCAGGTTAATTCACCCCTCCACTTT
.,TRBJ2-1,.,TRBV7-2,CASSPRGISGYNEQFF,TGTGCCAGCAGCCCCCGCGGGATTAGCGGCTACAATGAGCAGTTCTTC
.,TRBJ2-3,.,TRBV5-1,CASSFGGVVTDTQYF,TGCGCCAGCAGCTTCGGCGGGGTCGTTACAGATACGCAGTATTTT
.,TRBJ1-1,.,TRBV5-5,CASRNTGYTEAFF,TGTGCCAGCAGAAACACAGGGTACACTGAAGCTTTCTTT
.,TRBJ1-1,.,TRBV15,CATSRDYFGGRNTEAFF,TGTGCCACCAGCAGAGATTATTTTGGAGGGCGGAACACTGAAGCTTTCTTT
.,TRBJ1-2,TRBD1,TRBV19,CASSISPGGQRGYTF,TGTGCCAGTAGTATTTCCCCAGGGGGACAACGTGGCTACACCTTC
once,TRBJ2-1,TRBD1,TRBV24-1,CATSKAAGQGGFDEQFF,TGTGCCACCAGTAAAGCCGCCGGACAGGGTGGATTCGATGAGCAGTTCTTC
once,TRBJ1-1,.,TRBV5-8,CASSLLQPMNTEAFF,TGTGCCAGCAGCTTGTTACAGCCAATGAACACTGAAGCTTTCTTT
.,TRBJ1-1,.,TRBV5-4,CASSLAGDASSEAFF,TGTGCCAGCAGCTTGGCGGGGGACGCAAGTAGTGAAGCTTTCTTT
.,TRBJ1-5,.,TRBV19,CASSNSQGLPQHF,TGTGCCAGTAGTAATTCACAGGGTTTGCCCCAGCATTTT
.,TRBJ2-4,.,TRBV7-2,CASSVDRFFIQYF,TGTGCCAGCAGCGTAGACAGGTTTTTTATTCAGTACTTC
few,TRBJ1-2,.,TRBV6-1,CASSERGSFYTF,TGTGCCAGCAGTGAACGGGGAAGCTTCTACACCTTC
.,TRBJ2-1,TRBD1,TRBV6-1,CASSVNRGDSPFLHHEQFF,TGTGCCAGCAGTGTAAACAGGGGCGACAGCCCATTTCTCCACCATGAGCAGTTCTTC
once,TRBJ2-5,.,TRBV9,CASSVASTGVSETQYF,TGTGCCAGCAGCGTAGCTTCGACCGGGGTGAGCGAGACCCAGTACTTC
.,TRBJ2-3,.,TRBV27,CASTARAFADTQYF,TGTGCCAGCACCGCCAGGGCTTTTGCAGATACGCAGTATTTT
.,TRBJ2-3,TRBD2,TRBV7-8,CASSFLAGSTDTQYF,TGTGCCAGCAGCTTCCTAGCGGGATCGACAGATACGCAGTATTTT
.,TRBJ2-5,.,TRBV29-1,CSVGGGETQYF,TGCAGCGTTGGGGGAGGAGAGACCCAGTACTTC
.,TRBJ1-5,.,TRBV5-1,CASSLEGLGQNQPQHF,TGCGCCAGCAGCTTGGAGGGGTTGGGTCAAAATCAGCCCCAGCATTTT
.,TRBJ1-6,.,TRBV28,CATEGPTGISGSYNSPLHF,TGTGCCACCGAAGGTCCCACGGGGATCTCGGGCTCCTATAATTCACCCCTCCACTTT